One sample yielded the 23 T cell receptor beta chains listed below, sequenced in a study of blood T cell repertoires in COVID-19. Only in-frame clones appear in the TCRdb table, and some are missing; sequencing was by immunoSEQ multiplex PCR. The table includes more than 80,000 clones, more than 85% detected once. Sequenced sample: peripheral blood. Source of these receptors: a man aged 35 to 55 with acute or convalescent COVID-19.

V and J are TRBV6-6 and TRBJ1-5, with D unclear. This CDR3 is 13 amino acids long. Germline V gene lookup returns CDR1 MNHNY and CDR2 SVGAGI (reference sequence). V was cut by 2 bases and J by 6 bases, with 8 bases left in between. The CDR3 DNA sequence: TGTGCCAGCAGTTACGAACGGGTTCAGCCCCAGCATTTT. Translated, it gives CASSYERVQPQHF.

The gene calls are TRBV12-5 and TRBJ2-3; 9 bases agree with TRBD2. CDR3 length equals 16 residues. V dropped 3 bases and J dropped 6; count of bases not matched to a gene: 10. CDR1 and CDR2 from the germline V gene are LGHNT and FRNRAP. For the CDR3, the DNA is TGTGCTAGTGGTTTCGGTGGGGCGGGGGGGGCGGATACGCAGTATTTT. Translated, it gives CASGFGGAGGADTQYF. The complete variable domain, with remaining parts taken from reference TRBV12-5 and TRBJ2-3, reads DARVTQTPRHKVTEMGQEVTMRCQPILGHNTVFWYRQTMMQGLELLAYFRNRAPLDDSGMPKDRFSAEMPDATLATLKIQPSEPRDSAVYFCASGFGGAGGADTQYFGPGTRLTVL.

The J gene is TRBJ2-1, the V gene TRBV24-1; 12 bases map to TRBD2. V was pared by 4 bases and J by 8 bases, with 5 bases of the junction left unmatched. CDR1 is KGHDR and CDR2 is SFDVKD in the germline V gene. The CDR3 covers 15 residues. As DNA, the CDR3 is TGTGCCACCAGTGACCCTAGCGGGGGGGCTGATGAGCAGTTCTTC. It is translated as CATSDPSGGADEQFF.

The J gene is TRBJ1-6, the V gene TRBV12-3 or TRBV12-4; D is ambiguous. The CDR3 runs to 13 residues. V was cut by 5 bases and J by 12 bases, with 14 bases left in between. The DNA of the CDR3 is TGTGCCAGCAGTCCCAGGATCCGACAACCCCTCCACTTT. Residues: CASSPRIRQPLHF.

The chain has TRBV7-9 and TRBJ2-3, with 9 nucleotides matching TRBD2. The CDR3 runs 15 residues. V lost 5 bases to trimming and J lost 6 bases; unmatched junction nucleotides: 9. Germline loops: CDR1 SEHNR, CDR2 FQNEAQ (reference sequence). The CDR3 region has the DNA TGTGCCAGCAGCACCCCTGCGGGGGGGAGGGATACGCAGTATTTT. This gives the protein CASSTPAGGRDTQYF.

CDR3 DNA: TGTGCCAGCAGCTTCGGACAGGGCTGGACCGGGGAGCTGTTTTTT. It specifies CASSFGQGWTGELFF. The chain has TRBV5-5 and TRBJ2-2; TRBD1 matches at 8 bases. The germline gives CDR1 SGHKS, CDR2 YYEKEE (reference sequence). The CDR3 length is 15 residues. Losses at the gene ends were 2 bases for V and 5 bases for J; bases not matched to a gene: 5.

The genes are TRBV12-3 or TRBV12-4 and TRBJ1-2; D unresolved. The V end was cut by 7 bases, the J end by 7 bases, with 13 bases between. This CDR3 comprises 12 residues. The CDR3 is CASTATLGGYTF. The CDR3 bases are TGTGCCAGCACCGCGACTCTCGGTGGCTACACCTTC.

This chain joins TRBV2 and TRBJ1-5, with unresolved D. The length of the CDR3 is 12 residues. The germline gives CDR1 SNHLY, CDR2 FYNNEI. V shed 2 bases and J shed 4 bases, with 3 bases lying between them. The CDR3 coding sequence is TGTGCCAGCAGTGAATCGAATCAGCCCCAGCATTTT. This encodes CASSESNQPQHF. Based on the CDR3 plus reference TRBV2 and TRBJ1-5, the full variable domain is EPEVTQTPSHQVTQMGQEVILRCVPISNHLYFYWYRQILGQKVEFLVSFYNNEISEKSEIFDDQFSVERPDGSNFTLKIRSTKLEDSAMYFCASSESNQPQHFGDGTRLSIL.

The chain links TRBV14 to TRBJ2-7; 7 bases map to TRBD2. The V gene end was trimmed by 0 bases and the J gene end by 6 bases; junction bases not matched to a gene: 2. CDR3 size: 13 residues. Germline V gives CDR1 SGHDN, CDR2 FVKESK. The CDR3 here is CASSQDLAGEQYF. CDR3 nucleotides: TGTGCCAGCAGCCAAGATTTAGCGGGCGAGCAGTACTTC.

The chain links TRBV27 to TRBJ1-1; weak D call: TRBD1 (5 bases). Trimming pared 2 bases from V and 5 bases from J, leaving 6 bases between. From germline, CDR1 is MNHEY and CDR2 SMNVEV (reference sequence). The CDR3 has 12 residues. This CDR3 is CASSLRGTEAFF. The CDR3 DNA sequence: TGTGCCAGCAGTTTACGGGGGACTGAAGCTTTCTTT.

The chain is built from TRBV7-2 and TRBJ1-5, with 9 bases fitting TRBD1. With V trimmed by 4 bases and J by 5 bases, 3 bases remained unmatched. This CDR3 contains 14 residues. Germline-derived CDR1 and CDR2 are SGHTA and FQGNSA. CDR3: CASSSTGGYQPQHF. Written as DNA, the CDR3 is TGTGCCAGCAGCTCAACAGGGGGCTATCAGCCCCAGCATTTT. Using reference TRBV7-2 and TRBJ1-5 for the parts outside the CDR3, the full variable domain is GAGVSQSPSNKVTEKGKDVELRCDPISGHTALYWYRQSLGQGLEFLIYFQGNSAPDKSGLPSDRFSAERTGGSVSTLTIQRTQQEDSAVYLCASSSTGGYQPQHFGDGTRLSIL.

The CDR3 loop reads CASSPQPRDYERYF. The CDR3 nucleotides read TGTGCCAGCAGCCCGCAACCCCGGGACTACGAGAGGTACTTC. The rearrangement links TRBV11-2 to TRBJ2-7; TRBD2 aligns across 7 bases. The CDR3 spans 14 residues. Germline V CDR1 and CDR2: SGHAT, FQNNGV. The J segment lost 12 bases and the V segment lost 5 bases, leaving 16 bases of the junction unmatched.

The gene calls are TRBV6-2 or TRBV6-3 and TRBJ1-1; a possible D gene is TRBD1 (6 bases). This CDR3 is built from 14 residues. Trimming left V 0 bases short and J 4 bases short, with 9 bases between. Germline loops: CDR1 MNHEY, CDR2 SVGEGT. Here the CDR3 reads CASSYSGGSTEAFF. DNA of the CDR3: TGTGCCAGCAGTTACTCTGGGGGCTCCACTGAAGCTTTCTTT.

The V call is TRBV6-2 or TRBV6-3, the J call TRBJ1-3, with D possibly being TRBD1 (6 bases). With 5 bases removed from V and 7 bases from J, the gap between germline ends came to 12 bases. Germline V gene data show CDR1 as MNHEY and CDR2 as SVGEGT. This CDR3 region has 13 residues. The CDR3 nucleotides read TGTGCCAGCAGTCCGACGCAGGGGAACACCATATATTTT. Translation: CASSPTQGNTIYF.

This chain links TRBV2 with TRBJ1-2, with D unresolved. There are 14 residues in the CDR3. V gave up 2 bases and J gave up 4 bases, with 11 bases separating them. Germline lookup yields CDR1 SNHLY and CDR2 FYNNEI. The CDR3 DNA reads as TGTGCCAGCAGTGAATCCGTGACTGTCTATGGCTACACCTTC. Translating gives CASSESVTVYGYTF. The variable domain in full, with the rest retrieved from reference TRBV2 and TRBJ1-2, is EPEVTQTPSHQVTQMGQEVILRCVPISNHLYFYWYRQILGQKVEFLVSFYNNEISEKSEIFDDQFSVERPDGSNFTLKIRSTKLEDSAMYFCASSESVTVYGYTFGSGTRLTVV.

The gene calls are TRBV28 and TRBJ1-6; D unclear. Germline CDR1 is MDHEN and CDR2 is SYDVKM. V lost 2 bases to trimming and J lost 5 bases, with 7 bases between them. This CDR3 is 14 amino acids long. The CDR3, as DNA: TGTGCCAGCAGTTTACTTCAGAATAATTCACCCCTCCACTTT. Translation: CASSLLQNNSPLHF.

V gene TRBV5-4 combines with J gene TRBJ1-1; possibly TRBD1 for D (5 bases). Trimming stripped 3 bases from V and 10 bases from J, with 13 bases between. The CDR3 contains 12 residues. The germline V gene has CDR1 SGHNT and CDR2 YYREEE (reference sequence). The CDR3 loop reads CASSSPLGGAFF. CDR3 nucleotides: TGTGCCAGCAGCTCACCTCTCGGGGGAGCTTTCTTT.

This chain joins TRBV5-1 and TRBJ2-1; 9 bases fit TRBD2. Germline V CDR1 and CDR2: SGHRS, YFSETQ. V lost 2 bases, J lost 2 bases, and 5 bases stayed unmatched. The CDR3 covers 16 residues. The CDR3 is CASSLSGGSTYNEQFF. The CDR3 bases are TGCGCCAGCAGCTTAAGCGGGGGGTCCACCTACAATGAGCAGTTCTTC.

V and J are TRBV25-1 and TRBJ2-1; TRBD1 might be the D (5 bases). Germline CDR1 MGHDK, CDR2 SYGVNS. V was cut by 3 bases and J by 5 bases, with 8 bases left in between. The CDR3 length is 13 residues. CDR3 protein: CASSEAGNNEQFF. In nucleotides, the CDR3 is TGTGCCAGCAGTGAGGCAGGGAACAATGAGCAGTTCTTC.

As DNA, the CDR3 is TGTGCCAGCAGTTACTCCGGTCGGGGACTTGGACGTGGCAATCAGCCCCAGCATTTT. Translation: CASSYSGRGLGRGNQPQHF. The chain couples TRBV6-2 or TRBV6-3 to TRBJ1-5; weak D call: TRBD1 (5 bases). The germline V gene has CDR1 MNHEY and CDR2 SVGEGT. Trimming left V 0 bases short and J 2 bases short, with 20 bases between. The length of the CDR3 is 19 residues.

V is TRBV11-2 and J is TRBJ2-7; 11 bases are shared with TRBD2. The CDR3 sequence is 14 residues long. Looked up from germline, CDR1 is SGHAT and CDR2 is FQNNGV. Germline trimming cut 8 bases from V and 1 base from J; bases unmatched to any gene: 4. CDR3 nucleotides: TGTGCCAGCCGAACTAGCGGGAGTTCCTACGAGCAGTACTTC. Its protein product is CASRTSGSSYEQYF.

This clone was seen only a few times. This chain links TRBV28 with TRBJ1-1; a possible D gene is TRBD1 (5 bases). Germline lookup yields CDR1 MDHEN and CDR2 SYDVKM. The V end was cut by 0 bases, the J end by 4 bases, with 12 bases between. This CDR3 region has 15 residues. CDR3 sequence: CASSLWQGGGTEAFF. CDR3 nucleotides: TGTGCCAGCAGTTTATGGCAGGGAGGAGGCACTGAAGCTTTCTTT.

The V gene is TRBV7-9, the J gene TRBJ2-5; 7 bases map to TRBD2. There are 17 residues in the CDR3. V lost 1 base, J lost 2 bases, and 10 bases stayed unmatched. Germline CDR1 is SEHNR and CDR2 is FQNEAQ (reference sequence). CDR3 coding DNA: TGTGCCAGCAGCTTAGGGTGGTTACGGGGGGAACAAGAGACCCAGTACTTC. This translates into CASSLGWLRGEQETQYF.